One TCR beta chain is described in this entry. Its antigen is unidentified. The germline V gene has CDR1 SGDLS and CDR2 YYNGEE. Trimming cost V 5 bases and J 5 bases; bases outside gene matches: 6. The CDR3 loop spans 14 amino acids. The 120-subject validation cohort, separate from the approximately 670-subject first cohort, included the donors. The method was immunoSEQ multiplex PCR; TCRdb's version includes in-frame clones alone and lacks a portion of them. Of 100,000 to 150,000 clones in the sample, 89% were seen once. The data were obtained in a study of cytomegalovirus exposure and HLA in healthy donors. Study conclusions and caveats: Researchers catalogued 150 or so TCR beta chains as cytomegalovirus-associated.

The rearrangement joins TRBV9 to TRBJ2-3; the match to TRBD2 covers 9 bases. The receptor was derived from a woman in her late teens or twenties in good health and CMV-seronegative. The sample was PBMCs. DNA for the CDR3: TGTGCCAGCAGTCGCGGGGGGGCCGAAGATACGCAGTATTTT. This translates into CASSRGGAEDTQYF. Full variable domain (outside the CDR3, taken from reference TRBV9 and TRBJ2-3): DSGVTQTPKHLITATGQRVTLRCSPRSGDLSVYWYQQSLDQGLQFLIQYYNGEERAKGNILERFSAQQFPDLHSELNLSSLELGDSALYFCASSRGGAEDTQYFGPGTRLTVL.